The next 19 T cell receptor beta chains were all read from a single sample in a study of shared clonotypes between healthy human individuals. The assay was immunoSEQ multiplex PCR, and TCRdb's table has in-frame clones only and misses some. This sample has 650,000 to 800,000 clones; approximately 77% occur once, and the top ten carry less than 2%. The material sequenced was memory CD4+ T cells sorted from blood. Subset in this sample: CD45RA-negative fraction. Every receptor here comes from a woman in her 30s in good health.

The chain links TRBV15 to TRBJ2-3; 8 bases are a match to TRBD2. Losses at the gene ends were 0 bases for V and 6 bases for J; bases not matched to a gene: 8. The germline CDR1 and CDR2 sequences are LNHNV and YYDKDF (reference sequence). The CDR3 has 16 amino acids. CDR3 loop: CATSRDRGTRTDTQYF. CDR3 sequence (DNA): TGTGCCACCAGCAGAGATAGGGGGACTAGAACGGATACGCAGTATTTT.

This clone was seen at least ten times. The chain links TRBV5-6 to TRBJ2-7, with D maybe TRBD1 (6 bases). The CDR3 extends over 15 amino acids. V dropped 4 bases and J dropped 3 bases, with 17 bases sitting between them. Germline assignment: CDR1 SGHDT and CDR2 YYEEEE. CDR3 DNA sequence: TGTGCCAGCAGCATTATGGGACACGGAGACTACGAGCAGTACTTC. Protein sequence: CASSIMGHGDYEQYF.

This chain joins TRBV19 and TRBJ1-6, with D unresolved. Trimming stripped 5 bases from V and 4 bases from J, with 6 bases between. The CDR3 sequence is 13 residues long. The germline CDR1 and CDR2 sequences are LNHDA and SQIVND (reference sequence). This CDR3 is CASSEGYNSPLHF. In nucleotides, the CDR3 is TGTGCCAGTAGTGAGGGATATAATTCACCCCTCCACTTT.

This clone came up once. The genes are TRBV28 and TRBJ2-2; D is unresolved. Germline lookup yields CDR1 MDHEN and CDR2 SYDVKM. The V gene lost 7 bases and the J gene lost 5 bases, with 5 bases spanning the gap. This CDR3 has 11 amino acids. Here the CDR3 DNA reads TGTGCCAGCACCGTTACCGGGGAGCTGTTTTTT. Its protein product is CASTVTGELFF.

This rearrangement joins TRBV7-9 to TRBJ2-1; TRBD1 agrees at 7 bases. Germline lookup yields CDR1 SEHNR and CDR2 FQNEAQ (reference sequence). This CDR3 has 13 amino acids. After removal of 6 bases from V and 15 bases from J, the junction contained 14 bases not matched to a gene. CDR3 nucleotide sequence: TGTGCCAGCAGTTTAACCACAGGGGTCATACTGTTCTTC. It is translated as CASSLTTGVILFF.

V usage is TRBV5-4 and J usage is TRBJ2-7; TRBD2 aligns across 9 bases. Germline V gene data show CDR1 as SGHNT and CDR2 as YYREEE (reference sequence). J was trimmed by 0 bases and V by 0 bases; bases with no gene match: 1. There are 15 residues in the CDR3. The CDR3 protein is CASSLGLADSYEQYF. The CDR3 region has the DNA TGTGCCAGCAGCTTGGGACTAGCGGACTCCTACGAGCAGTACTTC.

This clone showed up just once. The chain has TRBV7-8 and TRBJ2-1; 13 bases line up with TRBD2. The V gene's germline CDR1 is SGHVS and CDR2 FQNEAQ. This CDR3 is 17 amino acids long. Trimming cost V 2 bases and J 7 bases; bases outside gene matches: 8. In DNA, the CDR3 is TGTGCCAGCAGCTTATTGCGGACTAGCGGGAGTAGAAATGAGCAGTTCTTC. Amino acids: CASSLLRTSGSRNEQFF.

This rearrangement joins TRBV28 to TRBJ1-1, with D uncertain. The CDR3 has 14 residues. Deletions cut 5 bases from V and 1 base from J, with 11 bases between. Germline CDR1 and CDR2: MDHEN and SYDVKM. This CDR3 reads CASSTSRRNTEAFF. Written as DNA, the CDR3 is TGTGCCAGCAGTACCTCCCGGAGGAACACTGAAGCTTTCTTT.

The chain has TRBV9 and TRBJ2-1; D possibly corresponds to TRBD2 (5 bases). This CDR3 is built from 16 residues. V dropped 4 bases and J dropped 10 bases, with 24 bases sitting between them. CDR1 and CDR2 (germline): SGDLS, YYNGEE. CDR3 sequence (DNA): TGTGCCAGCAGCCCTAGCACACCGGGAATCGAACGCGAGCAGTTCTTC. This codes for CASSPSTPGIEREQFF.

The chain combines TRBV29-1 with TRBJ2-5; 8 bases line up with TRBD1. The CDR3 is 14 amino acids. After removal of 4 bases from V and 3 bases from J, the junction contained 7 bases not matched to a gene. CDR1 is SQVTM, CDR2 ANQGSEA, per germline. Here the CDR3 reads CSVVEWTGKETQYF. Written as DNA, the CDR3 is TGCAGCGTTGTGGAGTGGACAGGGAAAGAGACCCAGTACTTC.

DNA for the CDR3: TGTGCCAGCAGCTTAGATCCAGAGGACTACGAGCAGTACTTC. It codes for CASSLDPEDYEQYF. J is TRBJ2-7 and V is TRBV11-2; no clear D. V was cut by 0 bases and J by 3 bases, with 9 bases left in between. This CDR3 spans 14 amino acids. Per the germline V gene, CDR1 is SGHAT and CDR2 is FQNNGV. Using reference TRBV11-2 and TRBJ2-7 for the parts outside the CDR3, the full variable domain is EAGVAQSPRYKIIEKRQSVAFWCNPISGHATLYWYQQILGQGPKLLIQFQNNGVVDDSQLPKDRFSAERLKGVDSTLKIQPAKLEDSAVYLCASSLDPEDYEQYFGPGTRLTVT.

The chain is built from TRBV25-1 and TRBJ2-5; TRBD1 or TRBD2 may be the D gene (5 bases each). This CDR3 is 16 amino acids long. In germline, CDR1 is MGHDK, CDR2 SYGVNS. V shed 8 bases and J shed 1 base, with 20 bases lying between them. The CDR3 DNA reads TGTGCCAGCCAGAACTCGGGACCGGGGATCCAAGAGACCCAGTACTTC. It specifies CASQNSGPGIQETQYF. Supplemented by reference TRBV25-1 and TRBJ2-5, the full variable domain reads EADIYQTPRYLVIGTGKKITLECSQTMGHDKMYWYQQDPGMELHLIHYSYGVNSTEKGDLSSESTVSRIRTEHFPLTLESARPSHTSQYLCASQNSGPGIQETQYFGPGTRLLVL.

The rearrangement links TRBV28 to TRBJ1-5; tentatively, D is TRBD1 (5 bases). Germline-derived CDR1 and CDR2 are MDHEN and SYDVKM. V was shortened by 2 bases and J by 0 bases, with 8 bases between the two germline ends. This CDR3 region has 15 residues. In nucleotides, the CDR3 is TGTGCCAGCAGTTTAGGGGGGACTAGCAATCAGCCCCAGCATTTT. Translation: CASSLGGTSNQPQHF.

This clone was detected only a few times. The chain uses TRBV10-3 and TRBJ2-7; TRBD2 matches at 14 bases. Germline CDR1 reads ENHRY; CDR2 reads SYGVKD. CDR3 length equals 16 residues. The V and J ends lost 6 bases and 5 bases, in that order; junction bases with no gene match: 9. The CDR3 spells CAISTGTSGSVNEQYF. The CDR3 nucleotides read TGTGCCATCAGCACCGGGACTAGCGGGAGTGTCAACGAGCAGTACTTC.

The chain carries TRBV11-2 and TRBJ2-7; 9 nucleotides agree with TRBD1. The CDR3 contains 15 residues. V lost 5 bases to trimming and J lost 3 bases; unmatched junction nucleotides: 8. The germline V gene has CDR1 SGHAT and CDR2 FQNNGV. CDR3 in DNA: TGTGCCAGCAGCCCCGGGGGACAGGGCAACTACGAGCAGTACTTC. Translated: CASSPGGQGNYEQYF.

The gene calls are TRBV7-9 and TRBJ2-1; the D call may be TRBD1 or TRBD2 (5 bases each). Germline CDR1 is SEHNR and CDR2 is FQNEAQ (reference sequence). Trimming removed 4 bases from V and 9 bases from J, with 13 bases in between. The CDR3 has 13 residues. The CDR3 region is CASSSNSGTEQFF. The CDR3 DNA is TGTGCCAGCAGCTCTAATTCCGGGACTGAGCAGTTCTTC. The variable domain in full, with the rest retrieved from reference TRBV7-9 and TRBJ2-1, is DTGVSQNPRHKITKRGQNVTFRCDPISEHNRLYWYRQTLGQGPEFLTYFQNEAQLEKSRLLSDRFSAERPKGSFSTLEIQRTEQGDSAMYLCASSSNSGTEQFFGPGTRLTVL.

This chain links TRBV6-5 with TRBJ2-3, with D tentatively TRBD1 or TRBD2 (5 bases each). Germline lookup yields CDR1 MNHEY and CDR2 SVGAGI. Trimming took off 6 bases at V and 0 bases at J, with 13 bases between the two ends. This CDR3 is 15 amino acids long. CDR3 sequence reads: CASSRRDPSTDTQYF. The CDR3 DNA sequence: TGTGCCAGCAGCCGTAGGGACCCGAGCACAGATACGCAGTATTTT.

The CDR3 coding sequence is TGTGCCAGCCTAAAGGGCAGCTGGTACTCTGGAAACACCATATATTTT. Amino acid sequence: CASLKGSWYSGNTIYF. The V and J genes are TRBV19 and TRBJ1-3; D gene unclear. This CDR3 is 16 amino acids long. V lost 9 bases, J lost 0 bases, and 18 bases lay in between. Germline assignment: CDR1 LNHDA and CDR2 SQIVND (reference sequence). The full variable domain, rest sourced from reference TRBV19 and TRBJ1-3, is DGGITQSPKYLFRKEGQNVTLSCEQNLNHDAMYWYRQDPGQGLRLIYYSQIVNDFQKGDIAEGYSVSREKKESFPLTVTSAQKNPTAFYLCASLKGSWYSGNTIYFGEGSWLTVV.

The chain combines TRBV7-6 with TRBJ2-7; a weak D match, TRBD2 (6 bases). V shed 1 base and J shed 4 bases, with 8 bases lying between them. This CDR3 comprises 13 residues. Germline V lookup: CDR1 SGHVS, CDR2 FNYEAQ. Written as DNA, the CDR3 is TGTGCCAGCAGCTTAGTTGGAGGGTACGAGCAGTACTTC. This translates into CASSLVGGYEQYF. Variable domain in full (rest from reference TRBV7-6 and TRBJ2-7): GAGVSQSPRYKVTKRGQDVALRCDPISGHVSLYWYRQALGQGPEFLTYFNYEAQQDKSGLPNDRFSAERPEGSISTLTIQRTEQRDSAMYRCASSLVGGYEQYFGPGTRLTVT.